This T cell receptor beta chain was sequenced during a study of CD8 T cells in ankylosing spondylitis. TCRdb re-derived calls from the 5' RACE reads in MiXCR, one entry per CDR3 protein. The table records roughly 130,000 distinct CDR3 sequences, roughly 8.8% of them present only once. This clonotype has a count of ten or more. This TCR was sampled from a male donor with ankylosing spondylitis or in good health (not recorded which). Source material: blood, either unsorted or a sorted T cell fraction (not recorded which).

The CDR3: CSVGQGLGGEQYF. The CDR3 region has the DNA TGCAGCGTTGGACAGGGGCTAGGTGGCGAGCAGTACTTC. The chain combines TRBV29-1 with TRBJ2-7; 8 bases match TRBD1. With V trimmed by 4 bases and J by 6 bases, 8 bases remained unmatched. This CDR3 has 13 residues. The germline V gene encodes CDR1 SQVTM and CDR2 ANQGSEA.